This T cell receptor beta chain was recorded in a study of T cell responses to AZD1222 COVID-19 vaccine listed by TCRdb under 2021. For context, the study as a whole: TCR sequencing was performed for 230 to 250 trial participants, of whom around 200 were given two doses of AZD1222 and around 26 were given two doses of MenACWY control vaccine. Trial participants were enrolled by age into subgroups of 18-55, 56-69 and 70-plus years, and about 150, 27 and 61 TCR-sequenced participants, respectively, were included in these subgroups.

What the study reported, not specific to this receptor: Spike-specific TCR breadth and depth rose significantly after two AZD1222 doses compared with day 0 and with MenACWY recipients. Conclusions about previously exposed vaccinees were limited because only a handful of AZD1222 recipients were SARS-CoV-2 seropositive at baseline. Because no samples from the day 14 peak response were available, repertoires could be characterized only after the peak T cell response. The 56-69-year group was small, and its depth increase did not reach significance, likely because of low power. Epitopes outside the regions mutated in the B.1.351 and B.1.1.7 variants were reportedly recognized by nearly half of the unique spike-specific TCRs. Participants were mostly white British and included more females than males, and it was suggested by the authors that clonal diversity may have been underestimated. Vaccine-associated CD4 TCRs spanned the whole spike protein, with dominant responses in regions 160-218 and 743-854.

The time point label for this specimen denotes: baseline before first vaccination. The treatment or condition label on this specimen signifies: meningococcal conjugate vaccine given as trial control. Vaccinee samples came from UK trials COV001 and COV002, including a single-blind randomized controlled phase 2/3 trial of AZD1222 (ChAdOx1 nCoV-19) in healthy adults. For TCRbeta chain sequencing, PBMC samples were collected from trial participants at day 0 and at day 28 after the second dose. The CDR3 regions of human TCRbeta chains were analyzed by immunosequencing. Under the source paper's analysis protocol: TCRs in the repertoires were matched against a reference library of SARS-CoV-2-specific TCRs that had been generated with the MIRA antigen-specificity platform. Breadth was defined as the fraction of unique TCRs that were SARS-CoV-2-associated, and depth was defined as the fraction of total T cells that were SARS-CoV-2-associated. Using the MIRA data, every spike-specific TCR was mapped to the spike region that the TCR reacted to and assigned to either a CD4 or a CD8 class. Log10-transformed breadth and depth values were compared by one-way ANOVA with Sidak's multiple comparisons tests. Imported from immuneACCESS, the table was reduced by TCRdb to in-frame sequences with V and J called. These copies leave out some clones; in studies compared against another copy, an unresolved V gene accounts for under half, and the cause of the remainder is not known. V and J calls and clone size are as listed in that table; D and trimming were resolved from the DNA. A total of roughly 180,000 clones appear in this sample, 75% to 90% of them only once. Around 2.9% of the sample comes from the top ten.

The CDR3 has 14 amino acids, counting the end cysteine and phenylalanine. Solely the CDR3 DNA is kept, with 42 bases framed from the first base. Concerning this clone itself: The clone's antigen remains unknown. Base qualities were left out, and no much larger clone turns up one base away.

This chain is built from TRBV21-1 and TRBJ1-1. TRBV21-1 is shown as a pseudogene. Sequenced material: peripheral blood, taken on day 0 of MenACWY control vaccination. This TCR was recovered from an adult in good health. The CDR3 sequence is CASSPPRGHTEAFF. The nucleotide sequence is given as TGTGCCAGCAGCCCCCCGAGGGGACACACTGAAGCTTTCTTT.